This T cell receptor (beta chain) was found in a study of beta chain features in type 1 diabetes. Study as a whole: Examination covered under 110 million sorted cells spanning all samples.

Every single donor gave one heparinised blood draw, and these averaged roughly 120 mL. It was via CD45RO/CCR7/CD25/CD127/CD95/CD27 that CD4+ naive, central memory, regulatory and stem cell-like memory cells were sorted. For this clone: Its antigen remains unknown.

All of the isolated RNA was reverse transcribed, so expressed TCRB transcripts were sequenced. The protocol was immunoSEQ multiplex PCR, while the TCRdb copy is restricted to in-frame clones and leaves out a portion. This table has about 650,000 clones, roughly an eighth appearing once. General observations from the study: Shortening that was moderate but significant affected the TCRB CDR3s of Type 1 diabetes patients in all four CD4+ subsets. A possible short-template PCR bias applies equally to patients and controls.

The sequenced sample was naive CD4+ T cells from blood. This sequence originates from a young man with type 1 diabetes.

CDR3 DNA sequence: TGTGCCAGCAGGGTCGGGGTAGCCGACGGGGCTTTCTTT. This encodes CASRVGVADGAFF. The chain recombines TRBV11-2 with TRBJ1-1; D ambiguous. The CDR3 consists of 13 residues. V lost 6 bases and J 11 bases, leaving 19 bases between the germline ends. Per germline, CDR1 SGHAT and CDR2 FQNNGV.